The 32 T cell receptor beta chains listed next were all sequenced from one sample in a study of T cells in Graves' hyperthyroidism and ophthalmopathy. Template material for amplifying TCR beta CDR3 regions consisted of RNA transcripts. Using the HTBI primer set, a first-round RT-PCR was run on the TCR CDR3. TCRdb used MiXCR to reprocess the multiplex PCR reads, holding one entry per CDR3 protein. The sample contains 600,000 to 700,000 distinct CDR3 sequences, roughly 46% of which appear only once. Sequenced: peripheral blood or thyroid tissue (not recorded which). Receptors were obtained from an adult man with Graves' disease, either hyperthyroidism or ophthalmopathy (not recorded which).

This clonotype has a count of ten or more. This chain joins TRBV7-8 and TRBJ2-7; TRBD1 agrees at 9 bases. Germline V gene sequence: CDR1 SGHVS, CDR2 FQNEAQ. The CDR3 has 14 amino acids. V shed 1 base, J shed 5 bases, and the junction held 3 bases outside the gene matches. Here the CDR3 reads CASSLGTGVNEQYF. Here the CDR3 DNA reads TGTGCCAGCAGCTTAGGGACAGGGGTCAACGAGCAGTACTTC.

V is TRBV7-2 and J is TRBJ2-7, with D unclear. The CDR3 sequence is 14 residues long. The germline gives CDR1 SGHTA, CDR2 FQGNSA. Trimming pared 5 bases from V and 7 bases from J, leaving 18 bases between. DNA for the CDR3: TGTGCCAGCAGCCCAGCAGTAATTACGGGTGAGCAGTACTTC. The encoded protein is CASSPAVITGEQYF.

The chain recombines TRBV12-3 or TRBV12-4 with TRBJ1-3; tentative D call: TRBD1 (5 bases). The CDR3 extends over 14 amino acids. V gave up 5 bases and J gave up 1 base, with 9 bases separating them. The CDR3 loop is CASSGGGSGNTIYF. Here the CDR3 DNA reads TGTGCCAGCAGTGGTGGGGGGTCTGGAAACACCATATATTTT.

On this clonotype itself: Mismatch with germline at one junction end may stem from a read error. V is TRBV7-7 and J is TRBJ2-5; TRBD1 aligns across 11 bases. The CDR3 is made up of 19 amino acids. Germline V gene sequence: CDR1 SSHAT, CDR2 FNYEAQ (reference sequence). CDR3 amino acids: CASSQFEIPGTGGRETQYF. Written as DNA, the CDR3 is TGTGCTAGCAGCCAATTTGAAATCCCGGGGACAGGGGGACGAGAGACCCAGTACTTC.

Ten or more counts support this clonotype. The rearrangement links TRBV7-9 to TRBJ1-2; D possibly corresponds to TRBD1 (6 bases). In germline, CDR1 is SEHNR, CDR2 FQNEAQ (reference sequence). V gave up 5 bases and J gave up 5 bases, with 12 bases separating them. This CDR3 is built from 13 residues. The DNA for the CDR3 is TGTGCCAGCAGCCCAGCAGGGGCGTATGGCTACACCTTC. The encoded protein is CASSPAGAYGYTF.

This clonotype appeared many times. The rearrangement uses TRBV24-1 and TRBJ2-7; the D gene is possibly TRBD1 (5 bases). With 5 bases removed from V and 7 bases from J, the gap between germline ends came to 17 bases. This CDR3 has 14 residues. Per germline, CDR1 KGHDR and CDR2 SFDVKD. The CDR3 region has the DNA TGTGCCACCAGTGCCCTCGACAGCCCGCGGGAGCAGTACTTC. This codes for CATSALDSPREQYF.

This rearrangement joins TRBV7-9 to TRBJ2-7, with D possibly TRBD1 on 6 matching bases. V was pared by 1 base and J by 6 bases, with 16 bases between. This CDR3 region has 15 residues. The germline CDR1 and CDR2 sequences are SEHNR and FQNEAQ (reference sequence). The CDR3 is CASSLGVQGQFEQYF. CDR3 nucleotides: TGTGCCAGCAGCTTAGGGGTCCAGGGGCAATTCGAGCAGTACTTC.

The chain is built from TRBV15 and TRBJ2-7; TRBD2 matches at 7 bases. Germline values: CDR1 LNHNV, CDR2 YYDKDF (reference sequence). V was pared by 0 bases and J by 7 bases, with 6 bases of the junction left unmatched. The CDR3 is 14 residues long. The CDR3 bases are TGTGCCACCAGCAGAGATCTCGGGGGGAGTGAGCAGTACTTC. This encodes CATSRDLGGSEQYF.

This chain joins TRBV29-1 and TRBJ1-2; 9 bases agree with TRBD1. Germline values: CDR1 SQVTM, CDR2 ANQGSEA. This CDR3 is built from 15 residues. V shed 8 bases and J 1 base; nucleotides not matched to a gene: 11. CDR3 loop: CSSLVQGAVNYGYTF. The CDR3 nucleotides read TGCAGCAGCTTGGTACAGGGGGCCGTTAACTATGGCTACACCTTC.

The chain carries TRBV19 and TRBJ2-5; 9 nucleotides match TRBD2. Germline V lookup: CDR1 LNHDA, CDR2 SQIVND (reference sequence). This CDR3 has 14 amino acids. Trimming at V came to 9 bases and at J to 2 bases, leaving 7 bases not matched to a gene. The CDR3 sequence is CASHLAGRQETQYF. The DNA of the CDR3 is TGTGCCAGCCATCTAGCGGGGAGACAAGAGACCCAGTACTTC.

This clonotype was observed many times. The rearrangement links TRBV7-9 to TRBJ1-1, with D uncertain. This CDR3 region has 15 residues. Trimming took off 2 bases at V and 4 bases at J, with 14 bases between the two ends. CDR1 SEHNR and CDR2 FQNEAQ come from the germline V gene (reference sequence). CDR3 loop: CASSLLGLGITEAFF. The CDR3 DNA is TGTGCCAGCAGCTTACTTGGGTTGGGAATCACTGAAGCTTTCTTT.

This clonotype was picked up a small number of times. V usage is TRBV12-3 or TRBV12-4 and J usage is TRBJ1-2; 8 nucleotides match TRBD1. CDR3 length: 13 residues. After removal of 6 bases from V and 7 bases from J, the junction contained 7 bases not matched to a gene. The CDR3 coding sequence is TGTGCCAGCAGAAAGGGACAGGCTGGTGGCTACACCTTC. This translates into CASRKGQAGGYTF.

Regarding this clonotype: Since the CDR3 does not end with the conserved phenylalanine or tryptophan, this likely comes from a read error. It is unclear where the CDR3 begins or ends on the DNA, so no DNA is shown, and the CDR3 is as TCRdb lists it. The V and J genes are TRBV7-2 and TRBJ2-5; no DNA check was done on the table's D call, TRBD1. The CDR3 extends over 11 residues, inclusive of both ends. The germline gives CDR1 SGHTA, CDR2 FQGNSA. The CDR3 protein is CASSPGTGANY.

This clonotype was picked up many times. The genes are TRBV7-2 and TRBJ1-1; 7 nucleotides line up with TRBD1. The V gene's germline CDR1 is SGHTA and CDR2 FQGNSA. The J segment lost 7 bases and the V segment lost 1 base, leaving 9 bases of the junction unmatched. This CDR3 comprises 15 residues. CDR3 DNA: TGTGCCAGCAGCTTAGAACAGGGGAGTTGGGGTGAAGCTTTCTTT. As protein: CASSLEQGSWGEAFF.

The J gene is TRBJ1-1, the V gene TRBV10-3, with D perhaps matching TRBD1 (5 bases). Germline V CDR1 and CDR2: ENHRY, SYGVKD. Trimming shortened V by 8 bases and J by 5 bases, and 18 bases separated the two germline ends. This CDR3 has 14 residues. The CDR3 region is CAIRRDRARTEAFF. The CDR3 nucleotides read TGTGCCATCCGACGGGACCGAGCGAGGACTGAAGCTTTCTTT.

This clonotype was seen only a few times. The rearrangement uses TRBV19 and TRBJ1-1, with D maybe TRBD1 (5 bases). V lost 2 bases to trimming and J lost 7 bases, with 17 bases between them. This CDR3 is built from 15 residues. CDR1 and CDR2 from the germline V gene are LNHDA and SQIVND (reference sequence). The CDR3 loop reads CASSINRDPRREAFF. DNA of the CDR3: TGTGCCAGTAGTATAAACCGGGACCCCCGTCGTGAAGCTTTCTTT.

This clonotype was recorded at least ten times. This chain uses TRBV7-2 with TRBJ2-7; 7 bases are a match to TRBD2. Germline CDR1 SGHTA, CDR2 FQGNSA. The trim removed 0 bases at V and 6 bases at J, leaving 5 bases unmatched. The length of the CDR3 is 14 residues. In DNA form, the CDR3 reads TGTGCCAGCAGCTTAGCGGGAGGGCCTACCGAGCAGTACTTC. It yields the protein CASSLAGGPTEQYF.

The sample holds many counts of this clonotype. The CDR3 loop is CATSAPSGNTIYF. In DNA, the CDR3 is TGTGCCACCTCCGCGCCTTCTGGAAACACCATATATTTT. This chain uses TRBV24-1 with TRBJ1-3; D is ambiguous. Trimming shortened V by 9 bases and J by 1 base, and 9 bases separated the two germline ends. Germline CDR1 KGHDR, CDR2 SFDVKD. This CDR3 has 13 residues.

There are many counts of this clonotype. This chain connects TRBV7-2 to TRBJ1-2; D gene unclear. V was cut by 3 bases and J by 4 bases, with 12 bases left in between. CDR1 and CDR2 (germline): SGHTA, FQGNSA. This CDR3 has 14 residues. CDR3 nucleotide sequence: TGTGCCAGCAGCTTCGACCCCGGCGGCTATGGCTACACCTTC. Amino acids: CASSFDPGGYGYTF.

Concerning this clonotype itself: This clone may be a read error of a much larger clone one base away. The chain joins TRBV9 to TRBJ1-2; possibly TRBD1 for D (5 bases). Germline CDR1 reads SGDLS; CDR2 reads YYNGEE. The CDR3 has 14 amino acids. The chain's CDR3 is CANSVGSRDYGYTF. In DNA form, the CDR3 reads TGCGCCAACAGTGTGGGGTCCAGGGACTATGGCTACACCTTC.

For this clonotype: A much larger clone differs by one base, so this may be a read error. The chain has TRBV15 and TRBJ1-5; maybe TRBD1 (6 bases). CDR1 LNHNV and CDR2 YYDKDF come from the germline V gene (reference sequence). The germline V and J ends were trimmed by 3 bases and 7 bases, with 19 bases remaining between them. The CDR3 spans 16 residues. As DNA, the CDR3 is TGTGCCACCAGCAGCGATCGAGGGGGGGGGTTACAGCCCCAGCATTTT. Translated: CATSSDRGGGLQPQHF.

With respect to this clonotype: Likely a read error: the CDR3 ends without its conserved phenylalanine or tryptophan. The DNA is left out, because the CDR3 cannot be placed on it with certainty; the CDR3 is given as TCRdb lists it. The V and J genes are TRBV19 and TRBJ1-1. Germline CDR1 reads LNHDA; CDR2 reads SQIVND (reference sequence). The CDR3 length is 8 residues, termini included. The CDR3 region is CASRSRLS.

With respect to this clonotype: A much larger clone lies one base from this, so it may be a read error. This sequence joins TRBV7-9 and TRBJ1-5, with unresolved D. Germline CDR1 SEHNR, CDR2 FQNEAQ (reference sequence). The CDR3 runs to 15 residues. The CDR3 sequence: CASGLAPTSNQPQHF. For the CDR3, the DNA is TGTGCCAGCGGCTTAGCCCCGACTAGCAATCAGCCCCAGCATTTT.

The rearrangement links TRBV10-1 to TRBJ2-5; the match to TRBD1 covers 7 bases. V was pared by 5 bases and J by 7 bases, with 10 bases of the junction left unmatched. The CDR3 sequence is 14 residues long. Germline V gives CDR1 WNHNN, CDR2 SYGVQD (reference sequence). CDR3 loop: CASSNTGAKGTQYF. The CDR3 bases are TGCGCCAGCAGTAATACAGGGGCCAAAGGGACCCAGTACTTC.

The CDR3 DNA reads as TGTGCCACCCCTATGCACGGGACAGCGGGGGAGACCCAGTACTTC. Encoded protein: CATPMHGTAGETQYF. The chain joins TRBV15 to TRBJ2-5; D is tentatively TRBD1 or TRBD2 (7 bases each). V dropped 8 bases and J dropped 5 bases, with 21 bases sitting between them. Germline lookup yields CDR1 LNHNV and CDR2 YYDKDF (reference sequence). The CDR3 is 15 residues long.

This clonotype has a single count. CDR3 in DNA: TGTGCCAGCAGTTTAGGTGCGGGGATAGGAGAAAAACTGTTTTTT. Translation: CASSLGAGIGEKLFF. This chain uses TRBV25-1 with TRBJ1-4; D is unresolved. Germline V lookup: CDR1 MGHDK, CDR2 SYGVNS. V lost 5 bases, J lost 8 bases, and 18 bases lay in between. The CDR3 contains 15 residues.

The J gene is TRBJ1-2, the V gene TRBV25-1; TRBD1 matches at 8 bases. V was clipped by 4 bases and J by 3 bases; unmatched bases: 1. In germline, CDR1 is MGHDK, CDR2 SYGVNS. This CDR3 has 13 residues. CDR3 sequence: CASSGTGHYGYTF. The CDR3 coding sequence is TGTGCCAGCAGTGGGACAGGGCACTATGGCTACACCTTC.

This clonotype was seen ten or more times. The gene calls are TRBV15 and TRBJ1-2; D remains unclear. The CDR3 runs 13 residues. CDR1 LNHNV and CDR2 YYDKDF come from the germline V gene (reference sequence). Trimming removed 0 bases at V and 3 bases at J, with 5 bases between. The CDR3 is CATSRDSDYGYTF. The CDR3 DNA sequence: TGTGCCACCAGCAGAGATTCCGACTATGGCTACACCTTC.

This clonotype was seen at least ten times. The rearrangement uses TRBV2 and TRBJ1-6; the D is unclear. Trimming stripped 4 bases from V and 9 bases from J, with 4 bases between. Per germline, CDR1 SNHLY and CDR2 FYNNEI. The CDR3 has 11 residues. This CDR3 is CASSVISPLHF. The CDR3 nucleotides are TGTGCCAGCAGTGTGATTTCACCCCTCCACTTT.

This clonotype was seen repeatedly, ten times or more. The chain is built from TRBV25-1 and TRBJ1-1; D is unclear. The CDR3 totals 12 residues. Germline V CDR1 and CDR2: MGHDK, SYGVNS. The V and J ends lost 3 bases and 1 base respectively, with 3 bases between them. This CDR3 reads CASSDTNTEAFF. The CDR3 nucleotides read TGTGCCAGCAGTGATACGAACACTGAAGCTTTCTTT.

This clonotype was observed many times. The CDR3 DNA is TGTGCCAGTAGTACGGCAGGGATCTACGAGCAGTACTTC. It encodes CASSTAGIYEQYF. The genes are TRBV19 and TRBJ2-7, with TRBD1 as a possible D gene (5 bases). Germline V lookup: CDR1 LNHDA, CDR2 SQIVND (reference sequence). The CDR3 runs to 13 residues. V was pared by 4 bases and J by 3 bases, with 10 bases between. The variable domain in full, completed from reference TRBV19 and TRBJ2-7, reads DGGITQSPKYLFRKEGQNVTLSCEQNLNHDAMYWYRQDPGQGLRLIYYSQIVNDFQKGDIAEGYSVSREKKESFPLTVTSAQKNPTAFYLCASSTAGIYEQYFGPGTRLTVT.

This clonotype was recorded a few times. The chain joins TRBV6-6 to TRBJ1-5; possible D gene TRBD1, 5 bases. From germline, CDR1 is MNHNY and CDR2 SVGAGI (reference sequence). Trimming left V 4 bases short and J 1 base short, with 11 bases between. The CDR3 runs to 15 residues. The CDR3 loop is CASSLRDESNQPQHF. CDR3 bases: TGTGCCAGCAGTTTAAGGGACGAGAGCAATCAGCCCCAGCATTTT.